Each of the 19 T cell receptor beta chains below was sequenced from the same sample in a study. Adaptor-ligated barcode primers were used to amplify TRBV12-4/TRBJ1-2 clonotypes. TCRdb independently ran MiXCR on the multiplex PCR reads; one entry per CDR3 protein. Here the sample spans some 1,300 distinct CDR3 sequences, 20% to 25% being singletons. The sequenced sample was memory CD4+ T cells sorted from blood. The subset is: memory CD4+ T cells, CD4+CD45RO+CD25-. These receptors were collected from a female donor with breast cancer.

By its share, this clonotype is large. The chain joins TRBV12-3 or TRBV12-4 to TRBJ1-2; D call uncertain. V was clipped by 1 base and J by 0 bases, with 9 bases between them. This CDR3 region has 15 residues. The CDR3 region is CASSLDLNANYGYTF. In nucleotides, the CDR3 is TGTGCCAGCAGTTTAGACTTAAATGCTAACTATGGCTACACCTTC.

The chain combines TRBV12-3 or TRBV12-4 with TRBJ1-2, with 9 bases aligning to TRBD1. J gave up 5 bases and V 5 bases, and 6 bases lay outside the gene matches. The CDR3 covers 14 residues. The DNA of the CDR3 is TGTGCCAGCAGTCTGACCGGGACAGGGTATGGCTACACCTTC. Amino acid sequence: CASSLTGTGYGYTF.

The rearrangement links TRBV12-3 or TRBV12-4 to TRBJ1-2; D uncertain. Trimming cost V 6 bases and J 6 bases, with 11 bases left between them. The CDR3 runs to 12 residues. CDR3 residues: CASSPRDNGYTF. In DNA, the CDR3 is TGTGCCAGCAGCCCGAGGGATAATGGCTACACCTTC.

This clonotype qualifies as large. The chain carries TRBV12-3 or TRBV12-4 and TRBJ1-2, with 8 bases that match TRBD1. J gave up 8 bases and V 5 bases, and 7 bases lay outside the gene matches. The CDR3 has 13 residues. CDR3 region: CASSRQGTMGYTF. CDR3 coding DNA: TGTGCCAGCAGTCGACAGGGGACTATGGGCTACACCTTC.

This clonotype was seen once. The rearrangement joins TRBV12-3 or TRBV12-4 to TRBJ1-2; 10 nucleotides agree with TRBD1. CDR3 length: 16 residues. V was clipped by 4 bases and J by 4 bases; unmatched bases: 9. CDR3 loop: CASSSNTGTGAYGYTF. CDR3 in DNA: TGTGCCAGCAGTTCCAATACCGGGACAGGGGCCTATGGCTACACCTTC.

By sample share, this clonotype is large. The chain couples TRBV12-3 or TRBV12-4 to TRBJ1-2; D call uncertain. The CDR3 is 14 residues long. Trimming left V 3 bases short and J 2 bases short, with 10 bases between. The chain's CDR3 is CASSLGLVNYGYTF. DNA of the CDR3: TGTGCCAGCAGTTTGGGTCTAGTGAACTATGGCTACACCTTC.

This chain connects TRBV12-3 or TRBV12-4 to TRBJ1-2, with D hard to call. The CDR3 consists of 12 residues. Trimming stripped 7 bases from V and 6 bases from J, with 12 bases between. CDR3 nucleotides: TGTGCCAGCACCAACGGGATTAATGGCTACACCTTC. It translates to CASTNGINGYTF.

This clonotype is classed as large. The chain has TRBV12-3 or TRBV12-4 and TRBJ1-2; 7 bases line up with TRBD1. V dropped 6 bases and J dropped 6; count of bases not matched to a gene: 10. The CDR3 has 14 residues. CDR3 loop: CASSHRGPWDGYTF. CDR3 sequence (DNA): TGTGCCAGCAGCCACAGGGGACCGTGGGATGGCTACACCTTC.

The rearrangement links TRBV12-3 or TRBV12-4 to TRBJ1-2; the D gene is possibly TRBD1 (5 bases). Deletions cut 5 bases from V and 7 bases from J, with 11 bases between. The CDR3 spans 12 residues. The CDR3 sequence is CASSDRIAGYTF. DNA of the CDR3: TGTGCCAGCAGTGACAGAATCGCTGGCTACACCTTC.

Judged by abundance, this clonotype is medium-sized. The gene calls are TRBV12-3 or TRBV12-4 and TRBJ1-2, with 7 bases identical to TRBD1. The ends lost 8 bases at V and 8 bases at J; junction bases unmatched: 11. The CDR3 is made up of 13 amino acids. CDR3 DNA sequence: TGTGCCAGCGGACAGACAGGGCCCTACGGCTACACCTTC. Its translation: CASGQTGPYGYTF.

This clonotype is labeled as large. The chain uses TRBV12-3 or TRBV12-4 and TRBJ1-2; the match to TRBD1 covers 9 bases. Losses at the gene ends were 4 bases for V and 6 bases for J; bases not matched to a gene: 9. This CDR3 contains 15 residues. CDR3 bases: TGTGCCAGCAGTTCGTGGACAGGGGATGTCGATGGCTACACCTTC. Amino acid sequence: CASSSWTGDVDGYTF.

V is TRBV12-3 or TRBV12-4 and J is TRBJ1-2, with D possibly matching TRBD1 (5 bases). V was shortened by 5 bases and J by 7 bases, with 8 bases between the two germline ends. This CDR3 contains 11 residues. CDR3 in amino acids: CASSPGLGYTF. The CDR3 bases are TGTGCCAGCAGTCCGGGACTTGGCTACACCTTC.

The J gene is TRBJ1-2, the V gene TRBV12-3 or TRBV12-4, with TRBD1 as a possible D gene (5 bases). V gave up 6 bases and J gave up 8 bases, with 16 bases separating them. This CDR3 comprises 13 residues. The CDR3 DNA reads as TGTGCCAGCAGGGGACTGACCGGTAGGGGCTACACCTTC. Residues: CASRGLTGRGYTF.

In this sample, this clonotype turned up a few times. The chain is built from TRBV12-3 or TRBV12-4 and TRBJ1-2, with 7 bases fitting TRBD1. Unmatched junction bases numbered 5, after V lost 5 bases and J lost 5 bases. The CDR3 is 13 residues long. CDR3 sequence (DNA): TGTGCCAGCAGTCTGGGACAGCAATATGGCTACACCTTC. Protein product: CASSLGQQYGYTF.

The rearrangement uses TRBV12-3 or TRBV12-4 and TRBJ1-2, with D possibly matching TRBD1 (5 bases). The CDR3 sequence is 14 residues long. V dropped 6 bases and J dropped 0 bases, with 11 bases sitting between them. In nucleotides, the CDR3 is TGTGCCAGCAGCGACAGCGCCGCTAACTATGGCTACACCTTC. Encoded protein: CASSDSAANYGYTF.

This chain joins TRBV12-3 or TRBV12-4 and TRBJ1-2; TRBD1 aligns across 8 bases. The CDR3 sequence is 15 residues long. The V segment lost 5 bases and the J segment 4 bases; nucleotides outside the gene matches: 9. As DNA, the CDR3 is TGTGCCAGCAGTCCTCGGACAGGGAGAGGCTATGGCTACACCTTC. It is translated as CASSPRTGRGYGYTF.

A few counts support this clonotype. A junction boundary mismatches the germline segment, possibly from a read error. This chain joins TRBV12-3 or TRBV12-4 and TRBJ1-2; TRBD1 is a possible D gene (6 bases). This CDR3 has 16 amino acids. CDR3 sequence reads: CASSSTDRPVNYGYTF. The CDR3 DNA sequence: TGTGCCAGCAGCAGTACCGACAGGCCGGTTAATTATGGTTACACCTTC.

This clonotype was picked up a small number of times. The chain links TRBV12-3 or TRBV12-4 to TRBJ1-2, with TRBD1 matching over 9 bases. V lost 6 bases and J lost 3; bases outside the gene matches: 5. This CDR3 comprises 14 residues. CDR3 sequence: CASSIRDRDYGYTF. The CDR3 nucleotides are TGTGCCAGCAGCATCAGGGACAGGGACTATGGCTACACCTTC.

In DNA form, the CDR3 reads TGTGCCAGCAGTACAGACACCCACTATGGCTACACCTTC. Protein product: CASSTDTHYGYTF. The rearrangement joins TRBV12-3 or TRBV12-4 to TRBJ1-2; no firm D call. The CDR3 is 13 residues long. Trimming removed 5 bases from V and 3 bases from J, with 10 bases in between.